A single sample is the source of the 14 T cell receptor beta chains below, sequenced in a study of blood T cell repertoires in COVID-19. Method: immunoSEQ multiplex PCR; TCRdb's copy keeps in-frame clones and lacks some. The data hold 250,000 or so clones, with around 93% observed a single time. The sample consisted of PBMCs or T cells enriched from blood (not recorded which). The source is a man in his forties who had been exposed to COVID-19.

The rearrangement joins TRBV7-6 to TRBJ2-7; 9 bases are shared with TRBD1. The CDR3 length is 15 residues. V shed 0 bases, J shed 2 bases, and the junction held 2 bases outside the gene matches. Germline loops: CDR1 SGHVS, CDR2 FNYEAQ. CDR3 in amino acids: CASSLADRGAYEQYF. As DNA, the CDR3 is TGTGCCAGCAGCTTAGCGGACAGGGGTGCCTACGAGCAGTACTTC.

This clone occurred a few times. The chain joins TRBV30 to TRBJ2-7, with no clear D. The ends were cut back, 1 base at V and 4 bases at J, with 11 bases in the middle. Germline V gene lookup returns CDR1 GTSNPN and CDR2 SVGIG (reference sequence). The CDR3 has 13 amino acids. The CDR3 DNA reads TGTGCCTGGAGTGGAGCCCTAAGTTACGAGCAGTACTTC. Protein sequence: CAWSGALSYEQYF.

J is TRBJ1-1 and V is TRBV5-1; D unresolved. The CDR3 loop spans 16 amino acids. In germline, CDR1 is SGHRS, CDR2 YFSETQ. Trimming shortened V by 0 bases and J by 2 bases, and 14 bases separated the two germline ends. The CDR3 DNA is TGCGCCAGCAGCTTGGGCCCGGCGGGAGGAAACACTGAAGCTTTCTTT. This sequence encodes CASSLGPAGGNTEAFF.

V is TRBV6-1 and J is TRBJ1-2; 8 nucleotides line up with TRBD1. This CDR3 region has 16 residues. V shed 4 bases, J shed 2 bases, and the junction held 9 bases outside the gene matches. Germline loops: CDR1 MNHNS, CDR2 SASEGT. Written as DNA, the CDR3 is TGTGCCAGCAGTGCGCCGGGGGACAGGACAAACTATGGCTACACCTTC. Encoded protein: CASSAPGDRTNYGYTF.

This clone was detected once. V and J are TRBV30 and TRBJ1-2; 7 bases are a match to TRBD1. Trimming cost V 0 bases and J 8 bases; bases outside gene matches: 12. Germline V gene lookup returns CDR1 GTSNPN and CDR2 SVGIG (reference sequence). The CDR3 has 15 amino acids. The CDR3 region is CAWSVPDRVSRGYTF. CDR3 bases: TGTGCCTGGAGTGTACCTGACAGGGTTTCGCGCGGCTACACCTTC.

The CDR3 reads CASSQDPAEADTQYF. The CDR3 DNA is TGTGCCAGCAGCCAAGATCCGGCAGAGGCAGATACGCAGTATTTT. The V gene is TRBV3-1 (or the pseudogene TRBV3-2), the J gene TRBJ2-3, with no clear D. Germline values: CDR1 LGHDT, CDR2 YNNKEL (reference sequence). This CDR3 is 15 amino acids long. V was pared by 0 bases and J by 4 bases, with 11 bases between.

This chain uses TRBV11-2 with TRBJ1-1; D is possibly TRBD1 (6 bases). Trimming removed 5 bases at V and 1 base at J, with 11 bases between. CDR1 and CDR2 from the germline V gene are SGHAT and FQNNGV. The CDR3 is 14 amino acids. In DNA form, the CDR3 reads TGTGCCAGCAGCAAAGGACAGACGAACACTGAAGCTTTCTTT. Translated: CASSKGQTNTEAFF.

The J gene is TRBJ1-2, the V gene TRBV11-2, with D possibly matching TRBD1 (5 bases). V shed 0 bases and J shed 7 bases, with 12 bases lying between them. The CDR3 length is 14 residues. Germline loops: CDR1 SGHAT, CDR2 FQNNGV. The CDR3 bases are TGTGCCAGCAGCTTAGATGCGGGGGGACGTGGCTACACCTTC. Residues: CASSLDAGGRGYTF.

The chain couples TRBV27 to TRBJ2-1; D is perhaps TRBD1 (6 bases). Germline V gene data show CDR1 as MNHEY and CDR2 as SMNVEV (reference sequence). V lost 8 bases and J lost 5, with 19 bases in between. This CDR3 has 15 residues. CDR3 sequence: CASSTTGPQNNEQFF. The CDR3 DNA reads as TGTGCCAGCTCCACTACAGGGCCCCAAAACAATGAGCAGTTCTTC.

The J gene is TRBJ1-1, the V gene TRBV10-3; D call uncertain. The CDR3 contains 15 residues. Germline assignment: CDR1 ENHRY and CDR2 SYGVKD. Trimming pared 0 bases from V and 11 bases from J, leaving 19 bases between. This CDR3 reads CAISESGRGRLRAFF. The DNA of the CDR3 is TGTGCCATCAGTGAGTCGGGTCGCGGGCGGCTCCGCGCTTTCTTT.

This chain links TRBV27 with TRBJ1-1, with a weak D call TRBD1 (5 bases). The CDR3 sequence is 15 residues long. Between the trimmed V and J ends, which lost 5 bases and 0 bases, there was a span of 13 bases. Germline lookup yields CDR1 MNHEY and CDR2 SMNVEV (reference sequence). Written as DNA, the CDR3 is TGTGCCAGCAGTCGTAGCGGGACTCTGAACACTGAAGCTTTCTTT. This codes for CASSRSGTLNTEAFF.

CDR3 loop: CASTEQGNEQYF. CDR3 sequence (DNA): TGTGCCAGCACCGAACAGGGGAACGAGCAGTACTTC. This chain links TRBV12-3 or TRBV12-4 with TRBJ2-7; 7 bases line up with TRBD1. The CDR3 is 12 amino acids. J was trimmed by 5 bases and V by 7 bases; bases with no gene match: 5.

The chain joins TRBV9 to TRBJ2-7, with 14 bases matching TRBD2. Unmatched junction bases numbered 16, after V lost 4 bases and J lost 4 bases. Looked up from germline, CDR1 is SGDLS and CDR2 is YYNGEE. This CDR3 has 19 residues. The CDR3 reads CASSSSWGGLAGAEYEQYF. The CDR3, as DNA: TGTGCCAGCAGCTCCTCCTGGGGGGGACTAGCGGGAGCCGAATACGAGCAGTACTTC.

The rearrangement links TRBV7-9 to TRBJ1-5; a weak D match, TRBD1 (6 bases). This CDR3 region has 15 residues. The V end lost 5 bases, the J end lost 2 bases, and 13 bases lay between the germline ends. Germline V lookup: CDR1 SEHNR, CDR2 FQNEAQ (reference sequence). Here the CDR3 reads CASSPTGYGNQPQHF. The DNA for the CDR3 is TGTGCCAGCAGCCCCACAGGGTATGGCAATCAGCCCCAGCATTTT.